These 13 T cell receptor beta chains came from one sample sequenced in a study of OX40 agonist ivuxolimab in advanced cancers. Sequencing used immunoSEQ multiplex PCR; TCRdb keeps in-frame clones, though not all of them. The sample holds tens of thousands of clones, roughly nine tenths seen once. Sequenced material: CD4+ or CD8+ T cells sorted from blood, taken in a trial of the OX40 agonist ivuxolimab. The receptors stem from an adult with an advanced solid tumor such as melanoma, head and neck, liver or kidney cancer.

The chain links TRBV29-1 to TRBJ2-1; 12 positions match TRBD2. The CDR3 consists of 15 residues. Germline V gene data show CDR1 as SQVTM and CDR2 as ANQGSEA. V shed 6 bases and J 5 bases; nucleotides not matched to a gene: 8. The CDR3 DNA sequence: TGCAGCGTCCCCTCTGGACTAGCGGGAAACAATGAGCAGTTCTTC. It translates to CSVPSGLAGNNEQFF.

The chain uses TRBV7-3 and TRBJ2-7; possibly TRBD1 for D (7 bases). Germline CDR1 and CDR2: SGHTA and FQGTGA. V lost 5 bases to trimming and J lost 4 bases, with 12 bases between them. CDR3 size: 13 residues. The chain's CDR3 is CASSEGAGYEQYF. The CDR3 DNA follows: TGTGCCAGCAGCGAGGGGGCGGGATACGAGCAGTACTTC.

This clone is medium-sized (0.01 to 0.1%) by share. The sample holds other DNA sequences that translate to the same CDR3. The rearrangement joins TRBV18 to TRBJ1-3, with no clear D. CDR3 length equals 14 residues. With 1 base removed from V and 1 base from J, the gap between germline ends came to 5 bases. The V gene's germline CDR1 is KGHSH and CDR2 LQKENI. For the CDR3, the DNA is TGTGCCAGCTCACCACGGCAGTCTGGAAACACCATATATTTT. It translates to CASSPRQSGNTIYF. The full variable domain, rest sourced from reference TRBV18 and TRBJ1-3, is NAGVMQNPRHLVRRRGQEARLRCSPMKGHSHVYWYRQLPEEGLKFMVYLQKENIIDESGMPKERFSAEFPKEGPSILRIQQVVRGDSAAYFCASSPRQSGNTIYFGEGSWLTVV.

In DNA form, the CDR3 reads TGTGCCAGTACCGACAAACTAGCGCCGGCCTGGGATGAGCAGTTCTTC. Amino acids: CASTDKLAPAWDEQFF. V and J are TRBV19 and TRBJ2-1, with 7 bases lining up with TRBD2. V was pared by 7 bases and J by 8 bases, with 17 bases of the junction left unmatched. This CDR3 is built from 16 residues. The germline CDR1 and CDR2 sequences are LNHDA and SQIVND (reference sequence).

The rearrangement links TRBV11-3 to TRBJ2-2; D remains unclear. The V gene lost 5 bases and the J gene lost 4 bases, with 11 bases spanning the gap. CDR3 length: 14 residues. Germline V gene lookup returns CDR1 SGHNT and CDR2 YENEEA. The CDR3 DNA is TGTGCCAGCAGCGCCGACCAATTCACCGGGGAGCTGTTTTTT. This gives the protein CASSADQFTGELFF.

The chain is built from TRBV6-5 and TRBJ1-1; no clear D. The CDR3 length is 12 residues. Trimming took 7 bases from V and 0 from J, leaving 6 bases between them. Germline CDR1 is MNHEY and CDR2 is SVGAGI. The DNA for the CDR3 is TGTGCCAGCAACTCGTTGAACACTGAAGCTTTCTTT. Its protein product is CASNSLNTEAFF.

V is TRBV5-1 and J is TRBJ2-7, with D possibly being TRBD1 (6 bases). The germline gives CDR1 SGHRS, CDR2 YFSETQ. The CDR3 is made up of 14 amino acids. V shed 0 bases and J shed 6 bases, with 13 bases lying between them. This CDR3 reads CASSLGDEGGEQYF. CDR3 nucleotides: TGCGCCAGCAGCTTGGGGGATGAAGGGGGCGAGCAGTACTTC.

This chain uses TRBV7-2 with TRBJ2-3; D is perhaps TRBD2 (7 bases). The CDR3 loop spans 18 amino acids. The germline V gene has CDR1 SGHTA and CDR2 FQGNSA. V was clipped by 1 base and J by 1 base, with 18 bases between them. The CDR3 DNA reads TGTGCCAGCAGCTTAGAAAGAGGCGGAGGGGGGGGCACAGATACGCAGTATTTT. Protein sequence: CASSLERGGGGGTDTQYF.

This chain joins TRBV5-1 and TRBJ2-7, with a weak D call TRBD1 (6 bases). Germline CDR1 SGHRS, CDR2 YFSETQ. This CDR3 is built from 13 residues. V shed 6 bases and J shed 5 bases, with 15 bases lying between them. This CDR3 reads CASMEQGSDEQYF. The CDR3 DNA reads TGCGCCAGCATGGAGCAGGGGAGCGACGAGCAGTACTTC.

V usage is TRBV6-4 and J usage is TRBJ2-1; D possibly corresponds to TRBD2 (6 bases). V shed 4 bases and J shed 3 bases, with 13 bases lying between them. The CDR3 runs to 15 residues. CDR1 and CDR2 (germline): MRHNA, SNTAGT. In DNA, the CDR3 is TGTGCCAGCAGTGTTTCCCGGGGAGGCTACAATGAGCAGTTCTTC. Translation gives CASSVSRGGYNEQFF.

V usage is TRBV5-1 and J usage is TRBJ2-3; D remains ambiguous. Trimming took off 0 bases at V and 4 bases at J, with 9 bases between the two ends. The CDR3 has 14 residues. The germline V gene encodes CDR1 SGHRS and CDR2 YFSETQ. CDR3 nucleotides: TGCGCCAGCAGCTTGGAAGGGTCGGCAGATACGCAGTATTTT. Encoded protein: CASSLEGSADTQYF. The full variable domain, with the rest looked up from reference TRBV5-1 and TRBJ2-3, is KAGVTQTPRYLIKTRGQQVTLSCSPISGHRSVSWYQQTPGQGLQFLFEYFSETQRNKGNFPGRFSGRQFSNSRSEMNVSTLELGDSALYLCASSLEGSADTQYFGPGTRLTVL.

The rearrangement links TRBV19 to TRBJ1-2; 9 bases are a match to TRBD1. CDR1 is LNHDA, CDR2 SQIVND, per germline (reference sequence). With 6 bases clipped from V and 4 bases from J, the junction kept 3 bases outside the gene matches. The CDR3 runs to 13 residues. This chain's CDR3 is CASRMTGGYGYTF. Here the CDR3 DNA reads TGTGCCAGTAGGATGACAGGGGGCTATGGCTACACCTTC. The variable domain in full, completed from reference TRBV19 and TRBJ1-2, reads DGGITQSPKYLFRKEGQNVTLSCEQNLNHDAMYWYRQDPGQGLRLIYYSQIVNDFQKGDIAEGYSVSREKKESFPLTVTSAQKNPTAFYLCASRMTGGYGYTFGSGTRLTVV.

The chain recombines TRBV28 with TRBJ1-5; D is possibly TRBD1 (5 bases). Looked up from germline, CDR1 is MDHEN and CDR2 is SYDVKM. The CDR3 length is 13 residues. V lost 8 bases, J lost 3 bases, and 11 bases lay in between. The CDR3 DNA sequence: TGTGCCAGCCTTGGGGGTCTCAATCAGCCCCAGCATTTT. Translated, it gives CASLGGLNQPQHF.